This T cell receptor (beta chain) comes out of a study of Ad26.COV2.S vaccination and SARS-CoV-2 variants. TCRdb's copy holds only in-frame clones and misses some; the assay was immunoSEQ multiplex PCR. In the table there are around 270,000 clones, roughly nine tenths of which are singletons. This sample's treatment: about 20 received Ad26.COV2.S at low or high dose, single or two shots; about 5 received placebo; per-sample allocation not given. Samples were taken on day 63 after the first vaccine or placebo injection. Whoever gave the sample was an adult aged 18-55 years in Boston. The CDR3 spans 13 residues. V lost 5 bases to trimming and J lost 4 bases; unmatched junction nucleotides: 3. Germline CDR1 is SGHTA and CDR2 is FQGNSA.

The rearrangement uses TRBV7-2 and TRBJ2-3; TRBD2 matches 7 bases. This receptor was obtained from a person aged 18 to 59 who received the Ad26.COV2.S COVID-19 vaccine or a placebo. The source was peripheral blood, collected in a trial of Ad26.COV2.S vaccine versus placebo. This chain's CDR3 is CASSTTSADTQYF. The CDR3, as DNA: TGTGCCAGCAGCACCACTAGCGCAGATACGCAGTATTTT.